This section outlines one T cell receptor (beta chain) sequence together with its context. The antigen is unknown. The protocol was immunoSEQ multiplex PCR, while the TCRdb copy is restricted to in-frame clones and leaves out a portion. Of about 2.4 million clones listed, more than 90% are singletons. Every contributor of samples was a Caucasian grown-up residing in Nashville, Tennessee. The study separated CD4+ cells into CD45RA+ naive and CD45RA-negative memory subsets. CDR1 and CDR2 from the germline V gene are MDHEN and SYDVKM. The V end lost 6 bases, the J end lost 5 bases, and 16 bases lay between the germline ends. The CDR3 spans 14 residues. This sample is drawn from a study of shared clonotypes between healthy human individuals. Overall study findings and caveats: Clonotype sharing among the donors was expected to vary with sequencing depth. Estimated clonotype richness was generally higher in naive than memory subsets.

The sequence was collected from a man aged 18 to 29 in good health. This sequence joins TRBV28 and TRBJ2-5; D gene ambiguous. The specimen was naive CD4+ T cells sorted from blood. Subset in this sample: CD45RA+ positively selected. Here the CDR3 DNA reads TGTGCCAGCAGCCGGGCCGTTCTGTACGAGACCCAGTACTTC. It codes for CASSRAVLYETQYF.